This is a list of T cell receptor beta chains from one sample in a study of ipilimumab plus nivolumab after autologous stem cell transplantation. The repertoire was sequenced with immunoSEQ multiplex PCR; TCRdb's copy has only in-frame clones and lacks some. The data hold around 84,000 clones, with 83% observed a single time. The sample here was PBMCs, taken in a trial of ipilimumab plus nivolumab as post-transplant consolidation. The receptors originated from a male donor with diffuse large B-cell lymphoma. CDR3s include the opening cysteine and the closing phenylalanine or tryptophan. A D gene is named only where the DNA matches it firmly. Clone sizes are given selectively: once, few, many, or a class where the clone is expanded.

cdr3_nt cdr3_aa v_call clone_size j_call d_call
TGCAGCGTTGGGGCCCCCACTGAGCAGTTCTTC CSVGAPTEQFF TRBV29-1 many TRBJ2-1 NA
TGTGCCAGCAGTCATCGTTTGGGCTCGGGGGCCAACGTCCTGACTTTC CASSHRLGSGANVLTF TRBV27 NA TRBJ2-6 NA
TGTGCCAGCAGCATCTTTTGGGACTACAACTACGAGCAGTACTTC CASSIFWDYNYEQYF TRBV12-1 once TRBJ2-7 NA
TGTGCCAGCTCACCACCGTCTGCAGGGAACACTGAAGCTTTCTTT CASSPPSAGNTEAFF TRBV18 NA TRBJ1-1 NA
TGTGCCAGCAGCCCTGAGCAGAACACTGAAGCTTTCTTT CASSPEQNTEAFF TRBV13 NA TRBJ1-1 NA
TGCGCCAGCAGCCCAGGGGACGTGATCTCTGCCTATGGCTACACCTTC CASSPGDVISAYGYTF TRBV5-1 NA TRBJ1-2 NA
TGTGCCACCAGCCCGGGGCTAGCGGCCGACTACGAGCAGTACTTC CATSPGLAADYEQYF TRBV15 NA TRBJ2-7 TRBD2
TGTGCCAGCAGTTCCGGGACTCGAGAGGCTTTCTTT CASSSGTREAFF TRBV6-6 NA TRBJ1-1 NA
TGTGCCAGCAGCCATCTGGGCGGGACAGGGACATCCTACGAGCAGTACTTC CASSHLGGTGTSYEQYF TRBV7-9 NA TRBJ2-7 TRBD1
TGTGCCAGCAGCTTGGCAGGGGACTATTCACCCCTCCACTTT CASSLAGDYSPLHF TRBV5-4 few TRBJ1-6 NA
TGTGCCATCAAAATCCGGGGGGCGAGGAACACTGAAGCTTTCTTT CAIKIRGARNTEAFF TRBV7-9 NA TRBJ1-1 NA
TGTGCCAGCAGCGTAAATGCGGGGGGCCCAGATACGCAGTATTTT CASSVNAGGPDTQYF TRBV9 NA TRBJ2-3 TRBD2
TGTGCCAGCAGCCAAGAAGGGGATGGACTAGCGGGGGGGCACGTCAATGAGCAGTTCTTC CASSQEGDGLAGGHVNEQFF TRBV4-2 NA TRBJ2-1 TRBD2
TGCGCCAGCACCGAGGGGGCTAGGGCTTTCTTT CASTEGARAFF TRBV10-2 few TRBJ1-1 TRBD1
TGTGCCAGCAGTCGACAGGGGGGAGAGACCCAGTACTTC CASSRQGGETQYF TRBV6-5 NA TRBJ2-5 TRBD1
TGTGCCAGTAGTATAGACGGCAGTCCGGCGGCTTTCTTT CASSIDGSPAAFF TRBV19 NA TRBJ1-1 NA
TGTGCCAGCACCCTTGCCCCGACGGGGGGTCGGACCGGGGAGCTGTTTTTT CASTLAPTGGRTGELFF TRBV9 NA TRBJ2-2 TRBD2
TGTGCCAGCAGCAAGAACGGTCCAACTAATGAAAAACTGTTTTTT CASSKNGPTNEKLFF TRBV2 few TRBJ1-4 NA
TGTGCCAGTAGCAAGATAGGGGCGGGTCTAAGAGGAGGTGAAGCTTTCTTT CASSKIGAGLRGGEAFF TRBV19 few TRBJ1-1 NA
TGTGCCAGTAGTCCCCGTCGGACAGGAACGATTAATCAGCCCCAGCATTTT CASSPRRTGTINQPQHF TRBV19 NA TRBJ1-5 TRBD1
TGTGCCAGCAGCCTTTTACTTGGCCTCGTCACTGAAGCTTTCTTT CASSLLLGLVTEAFF TRBV11-2 NA TRBJ1-1 NA
TGTGCCAGTAGCTCTACCGGGCGCTTAGGGGAGACCCAGTACTTC CASSSTGRLGETQYF TRBV19 NA TRBJ2-5 NA
TGTGCCAGTAGTCGGGGACTAGCGGGGACCTACGAGCAGTACTTC CASSRGLAGTYEQYF TRBV19 NA TRBJ2-7 TRBD2
TGTGCCAGCAGCCTCAAGGGACTGAACACTGAAGCTTTCTTT CASSLKGLNTEAFF TRBV11-2 NA TRBJ1-1 NA
TGTGCCAGCAGTGAAGTTCACAGGGTGGTAGAGTTGGGTGGCTACACCTTC CASSEVHRVVELGGYTF TRBV6-1 NA TRBJ1-2 NA